This T cell receptor beta chain originates from a study of blood T cell repertoires in COVID-19 (dated by TCRdb to about 2020). Concerning the study at large: Collaborator samples came from the United States, Italy and Spain and covered acute and convalescent phases of COVID-19. The material from the prospective study consisted of cDNA or gDNA derived from T cells, B-cell-depleted T cells, or PBMCs. Subjects who had been exposed to COVID-19, were actively infected with it, or had recovered from it provided the deeply sampled blood TCRbeta repertoires that made up the dataset. The repertoires were released in a freely available public database meant as a resource for research on the immune response to SARS-CoV-2. Samples came from the ongoing ImmuneRACE study (first 160 participants) plus 1,254 subjects from 6 global collaborators. The sample metadata nearly always contained a de-identified subject ID, COVID-19 status, age in years and sex. HLA class I and class II types, where available, came from metadata supplied by the sample provider rather than from assay-based typing.

About this clone: The antigen this receptor binds is unknown. No much larger clone is present one base from it, and per-base qualities are unavailable.

The full study reports these points: The amount of clinical and demographic metadata varied by source and participant and was provided uncurated.

Collaborating institutions collected whole blood in K2EDTA tubes following their own protocols. For TCRbeta analysis, collaborators shipped samples as frozen whole blood, isolated PBMCs, or DNA extracted from either of those sample types. TCRbeta CDR3 regions were amplified from genomic DNA by means of the immunoSEQ Assay, a bias-controlled multiplex PCR. For the original study's pipeline: The number of nucleated cells in each sample was estimated by amplification of reference gene primers within the assay. To quantify the absolute abundance of each unique TCRbeta CDR3 rearrangement, sequence reads were collapsed and filtered. Productive Simpson clonality was computed per sample as the square root of Simpson's diversity index over productive rearrangements. TCRdb holds this immuneACCESS table with in-frame rearrangements only. Some clones are missing; in checked studies, unresolved V genes explain under half, and the rest has no known cause. V and J calls and clone size are copied from that table; D and trimming were computed from the DNA. The sample table lists 200,000 or so clones, more than 65% of them with a count of one. Of the sample, 2% to 2.5% falls within the top ten clones.

At the junction V is shortened by 3 bases and J by 5 bases, with 13 bases in between. The CDR3 starts with the cysteine, ends with the phenylalanine, and has 14 residues. Here the CDR3 DNA is all that survives: 42 bases in frame from base 1. The germline V gene sets CDR1 to SGHAT and CDR2 to FQNNGV. The sequence joins TRBV11-2 to TRBJ1-1; TRBD1 is a possible D gene, resting on 5 matching bases. The clonotype comes from a woman in her fifties or sixties with acute or convalescent COVID-19. Material for sequencing was peripheral blood. The CDR3 in this case is CASSLDVRGTEAFF. The sequence in DNA is TGTGCCAGCAGCTTGGATGTGCGGGGGACTGAAGCTTTCTTT.